Here is one T cell receptor beta chain with its context. Its cognate antigen is unknown. Both 60 Vbeta primers and 13 Jbeta primers went into the PCR. This table comes from immunoSEQ multiplex PCR, and its TCRdb copy is limited to in-frame clones, with some not included. The sample shows under 150,000 clones, 76% of them seen only once. Looked up from germline, CDR1 is SGDLS and CDR2 is YYNGEE. V was pared by 2 bases and J by 4 bases, with 6 bases between. The CDR3 runs 13 residues. This sample is drawn from a study of cytomegalovirus exposure and HLA in healthy donors. Points from the study as a whole: About 87% or about 30% of the time was how often most TCR beta V segments were productive, according to an earlier analysis.

The clonotype was recovered from a female donor in good health and CMV-seropositive. The V call is TRBV9, the J call TRBJ1-4; D call uncertain. Source material: PBMCs. The CDR3 region has the DNA TGTGCCAGCAGCGTCGGGAATAATGAAAAACTGTTTTTT. Its translation is CASSVGNNEKLFF.